This T cell receptor beta chain was recovered during a study of blood T cells in healthy people across ages. Study-level points and caveats: Since the PBMCs were unsorted, naive and antigen-experienced cells could not be conclusively compared. The fall in TCR beta diversity per million T cells was roughly linear with age.

As regards this clonotype: Its matching antigen is unknown.

Using a J-beta primer mix together with a sample-barcoded 5' primer, a second PCR was run for roughly 7 to 11 cycles. TCRdb ran MiXCR on the 5' RACE reads and lists one entry per CDR3 protein. The table shows 450,000 to 650,000 distinct CDR3 sequences, with around 24% occurring only once. The CDR3 loop spans 16 amino acids. V shed 5 bases and J 5 bases; nucleotides not matched to a gene: 10. CDR1 is MDHEN, CDR2 SYDVKM, per germline. These data are also associated with another study on T cells of mothers and their children. That study adds: A few healthy Caucasian mothers, along with their six children, served as the donors.

The V call is TRBV28, the J call TRBJ2-3; 10 nucleotides align to TRBD1. Sequencing was performed on blood. The source is a boy aged 5 to 17 in good health. CDR3: CASSPTGTGAVDTQYF. CDR3 nucleotide sequence: TGTGCCAGCAGTCCTACCGGGACAGGGGCCGTAGATACGCAGTATTTT.